This TCR beta chain derives from a study of blood T cells in healthy people across ages. Regarding the study as a whole: Diversity estimated from one million T cells was considered an underestimate.

Germline assignment: CDR1 SGHVS and CDR2 FNYEAQ. V was shortened by 5 bases and J by 3 bases, with 11 bases between the two germline ends. The length of the CDR3 is 14 residues. This clonotype was seen many times. Its antigen is currently unknown. Total RNA extracted from each sample amounted to at least 5.5 micrograms. Primers used in a second PCR of roughly 6 to 12 cycles were a sample-barcoded 5' primer and a J-beta primer mix. TCRdb reanalysed the 5' RACE reads using MiXCR and keeps one entry per CDR3 protein. Of 1,100,000 or so distinct CDR3 sequences listed, over 35% were seen once; the top ten hold 18%.

The rearrangement links TRBV7-6 to TRBJ2-1, with D possibly called TRBD1 or TRBD2 (5 bases each). The sequenced sample consisted of blood. This receptor was identified in an older woman in good health. The chain's CDR3 is CASSHRDLYNEQFF. The CDR3 region has the DNA TGTGCCAGCAGCCACCGGGACCTCTACAATGAGCAGTTCTTC. The variable domain in full, with the rest retrieved from reference TRBV7-6 and TRBJ2-1, is GAGVSQSPRYKVTKRGQDVALRCDPISGHVSLYWYRQALGQGPEFLTYFNYEAQQDKSGLPNDRFSAERPEGSISTLTIQRTEQRDSAMYRCASSHRDLYNEQFFGPGTRLTVL.